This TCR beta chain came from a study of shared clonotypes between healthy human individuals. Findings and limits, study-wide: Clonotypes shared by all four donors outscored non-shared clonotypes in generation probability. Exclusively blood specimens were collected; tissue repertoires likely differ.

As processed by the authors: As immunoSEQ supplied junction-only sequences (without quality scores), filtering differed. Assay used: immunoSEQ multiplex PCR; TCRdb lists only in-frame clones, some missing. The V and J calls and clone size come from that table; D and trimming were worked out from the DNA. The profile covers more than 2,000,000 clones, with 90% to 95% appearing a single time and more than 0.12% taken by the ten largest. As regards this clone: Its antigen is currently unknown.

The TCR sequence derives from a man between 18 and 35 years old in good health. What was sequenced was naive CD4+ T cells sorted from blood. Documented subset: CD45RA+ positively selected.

The CDR3 DNA reads TGCGCCAGCAGCCCCGAGGGACAGGGTCCCCACGAGCAGTACTTC. It translates to CASSPEGQGPHEQYF. This chain uses TRBV5-1 with TRBJ2-7, with 9 bases identical to TRBD1. Germline V gene sequence: CDR1 SGHRS, CDR2 YFSETQ. Germline trimming cut 4 bases from V and 5 bases from J; bases unmatched to any gene: 10. The CDR3 extends over 15 amino acids.